This T cell receptor (beta chain) was profiled in a study of post-analysis software for immune sequencing data. General study points: Roughly five TRBV segments appeared more often in patients than in controls, and TRBV5-6, TRBV5-1 and TRBV20-1 were among these. Samples prepared in the same batch strongly co-clustered by F measure. Normalized Chao1 diversity was significantly reduced in patients versus controls.

Unique molecular identifiers were present in the TCR beta cDNA libraries. The authors obtained roughly 500,000 cDNA molecules from roughly 1.1 to 9.2 million T cells. Each CDR3 protein gets one entry after TCRdb re-called the PCR reads with MiXCR. The sample has about 820,000 distinct CDR3 sequences; approximately 53% are singletons. A note on this clonotype: As yet, its antigen is unknown.

The V and J ends lost 1 base and 4 bases respectively, with 12 bases between them. The germline V gene has CDR1 SNHLY and CDR2 FYNNEI. There are 15 residues in the CDR3. This rearrangement joins TRBV2 to TRBJ2-3; TRBD1 might be the D (5 bases). The sequence was collected from a girl aged 5-17 years with multiple sclerosis. Sequenced: blood. The CDR3 reads CASSEDTGRPDTQYF. In DNA, the CDR3 is TGTGCCAGCAGTGAAGATACAGGACGCCCAGATACGCAGTATTTT.